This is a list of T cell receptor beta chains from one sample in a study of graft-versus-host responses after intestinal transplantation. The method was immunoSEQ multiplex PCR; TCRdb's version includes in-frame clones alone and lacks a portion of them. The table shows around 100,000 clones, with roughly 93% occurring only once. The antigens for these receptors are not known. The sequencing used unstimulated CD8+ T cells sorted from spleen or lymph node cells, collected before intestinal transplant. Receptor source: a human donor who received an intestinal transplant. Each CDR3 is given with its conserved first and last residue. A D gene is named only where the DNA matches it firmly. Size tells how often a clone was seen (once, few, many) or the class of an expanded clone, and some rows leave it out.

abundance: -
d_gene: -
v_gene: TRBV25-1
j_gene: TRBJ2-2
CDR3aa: CASSTTGELFF
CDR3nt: TGTGCCAGCAGTACAACCGGGGAGCTGTTTTTT

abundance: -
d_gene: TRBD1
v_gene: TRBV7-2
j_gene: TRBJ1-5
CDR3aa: CASSLGGGQGHTYQPQHF
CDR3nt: TGTGCCAGCAGCCTAGGAGGGGGACAGGGTCATACGTATCAGCCCCAGCATTTT

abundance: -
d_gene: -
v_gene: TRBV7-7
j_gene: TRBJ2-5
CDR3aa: CASTPRETQYF
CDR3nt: TGTGCCAGCACCCCCCGGGAGACCCAGTACTTC

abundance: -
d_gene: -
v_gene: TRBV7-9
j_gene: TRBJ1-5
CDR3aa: CASSPSSLNQPQHF
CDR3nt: TGTGCCAGCAGCCCATCAAGCCTCAATCAGCCCCAGCATTTT

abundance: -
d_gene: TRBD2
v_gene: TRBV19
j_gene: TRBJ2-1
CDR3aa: CASSGAGGNEQFF
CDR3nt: TGTGCCTCTTCCGGAGCGGGGGGGAATGAGCAGTTCTTC

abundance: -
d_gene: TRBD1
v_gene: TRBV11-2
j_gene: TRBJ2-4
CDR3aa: CASRKPPGQGGKNIQYF
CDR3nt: TGTGCCAGCAGGAAACCTCCGGGACAGGGTGGCAAAAACATTCAGTACTTC

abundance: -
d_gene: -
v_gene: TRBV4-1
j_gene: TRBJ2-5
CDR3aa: CASSQGSDPEETQYF
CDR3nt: TGCGCCAGCAGCCAAGGGTCAGACCCGGAAGAGACCCAGTACTTC

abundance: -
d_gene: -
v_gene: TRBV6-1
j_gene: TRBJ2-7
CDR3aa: CASSVHYEQYF
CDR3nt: TGTGCCAGCAGTGTCCACTACGAGCAGTACTTC

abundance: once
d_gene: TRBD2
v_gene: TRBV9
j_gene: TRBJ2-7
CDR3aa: CASSVSGLAGDEQYF
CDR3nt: TGTGCCAGCAGCGTATCGGGACTAGCGGGGGACGAGCAGTACTTC

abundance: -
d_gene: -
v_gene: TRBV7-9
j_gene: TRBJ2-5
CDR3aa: CASSLVRLEETQYF
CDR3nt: TGTGCCAGCAGCTTAGTGAGGCTGGAAGAGACCCAGTACTTC

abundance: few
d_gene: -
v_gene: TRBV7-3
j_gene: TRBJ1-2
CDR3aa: CASSFAGYGGYTF
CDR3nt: TGTGCCAGCAGCTTTGCAGGCTACGGTGGCTACACCTTC

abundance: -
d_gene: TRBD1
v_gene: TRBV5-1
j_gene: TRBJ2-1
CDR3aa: CASSLTGQGVLSSYNEQFF
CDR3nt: TGCGCCAGCAGCTTAACTGGACAGGGGGTTTTAAGCTCCTACAATGAGCAGTTCTTC

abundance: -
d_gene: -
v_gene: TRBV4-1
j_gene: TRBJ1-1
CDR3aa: CASSQAGTLHEAFF
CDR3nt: TGCGCCAGTAGCCAAGCCGGGACATTACATGAAGCTTTCTTT

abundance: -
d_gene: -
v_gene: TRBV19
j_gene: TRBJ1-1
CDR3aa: CASQAEMNTEAFF
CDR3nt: TGTGCCAGTCAGGCAGAGATGAACACTGAAGCTTTCTTT

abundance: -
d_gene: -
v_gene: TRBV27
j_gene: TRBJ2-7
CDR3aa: CASSLTPSGEQYF
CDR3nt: TGTGCCAGCAGTCTAACACCTTCGGGGGAGCAGTACTTC

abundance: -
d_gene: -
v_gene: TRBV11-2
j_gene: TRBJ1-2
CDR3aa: CASSLGTWGYTF
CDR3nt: TGTGCCAGCAGCTTGGGGACGTGGGGCTACACCTTC

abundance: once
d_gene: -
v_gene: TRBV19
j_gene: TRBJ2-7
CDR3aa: CASSIGGTQVLEQYF
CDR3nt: TGTGCCAGTAGTATAGGGGGGACTCAGGTTTTGGAGCAGTACTTC

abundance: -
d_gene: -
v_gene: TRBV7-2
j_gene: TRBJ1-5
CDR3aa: CASSLGRRGNQPQHF
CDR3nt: TGTGCCAGCAGCCTTGGCCGGAGGGGGAATCAGCCCCAGCATTTT

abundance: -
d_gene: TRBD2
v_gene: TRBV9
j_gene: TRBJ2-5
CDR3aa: CASRSGTNSQETQYF
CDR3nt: TGTGCCAGTCGATCTGGGACTAACTCCCAAGAGACCCAGTACTTC

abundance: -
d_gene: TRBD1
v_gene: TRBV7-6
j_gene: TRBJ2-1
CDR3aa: CASSLEDRGYNEQFF
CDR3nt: TGTGCCAGCAGCTTAGAGGACAGGGGTTACAATGAGCAGTTCTTC

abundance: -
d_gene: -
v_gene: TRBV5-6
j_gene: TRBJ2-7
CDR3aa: CASSLTVYEQYF
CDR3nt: TGTGCCAGCAGCCTGACAGTCTACGAGCAGTACTTC

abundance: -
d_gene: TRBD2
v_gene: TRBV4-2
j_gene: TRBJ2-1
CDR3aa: CASSQESAGGNEQFF
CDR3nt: TGTGCCAGCAGCCAAGAGTCTGCGGGGGGTAATGAGCAGTTCTTC

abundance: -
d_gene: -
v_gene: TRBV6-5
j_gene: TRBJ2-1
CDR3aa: CASSPDSYNEQFF
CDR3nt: TGTGCCAGCAGTCCGGACAGTTACAATGAGCAGTTCTTC

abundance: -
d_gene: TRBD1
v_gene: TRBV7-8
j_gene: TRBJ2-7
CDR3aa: CASSLAQGGQGYEQYF
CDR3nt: TGTGCCAGCAGCTTAGCGCAAGGGGGACAGGGTTACGAGCAGTACTTC

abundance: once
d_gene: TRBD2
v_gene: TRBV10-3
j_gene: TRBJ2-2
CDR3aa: CAIRGGTMNTGELFF
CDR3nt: TGTGCCATCAGGGGCGGGACTATGAACACCGGGGAGCTGTTTTTT

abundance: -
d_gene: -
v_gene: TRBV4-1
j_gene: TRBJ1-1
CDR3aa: CASSQETRGTEAFF
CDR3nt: TGCGCCAGCAGCCAAGAAACGAGGGGCACTGAAGCTTTCTTT

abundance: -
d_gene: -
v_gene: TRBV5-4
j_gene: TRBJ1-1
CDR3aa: CASSLGTEAFF
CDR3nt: TGTGCCAGCAGCTTGGGAACCGAAGCTTTCTTT

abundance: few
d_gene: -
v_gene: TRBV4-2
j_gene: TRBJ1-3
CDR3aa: CASSQDIKSGNTIYF
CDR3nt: TGTGCCAGCAGCCAGGACATCAAATCTGGAAACACCATATATTTT

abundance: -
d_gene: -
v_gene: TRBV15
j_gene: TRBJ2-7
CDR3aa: CATGELVTGEQYF
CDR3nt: TGTGCCACCGGGGAACTGGTAACGGGCGAGCAGTACTTC

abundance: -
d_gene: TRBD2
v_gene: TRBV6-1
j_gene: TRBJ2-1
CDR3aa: CASSEPSGGWNEQFF
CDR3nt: TGTGCCAGCAGTGAACCAAGCGGGGGGTGGAATGAGCAGTTCTTC

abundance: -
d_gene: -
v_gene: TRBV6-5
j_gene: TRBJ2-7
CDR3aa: CASSYGGDGEQYF
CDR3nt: TGTGCCAGCAGTTACGGTGGGGATGGAGAGCAGTACTTC

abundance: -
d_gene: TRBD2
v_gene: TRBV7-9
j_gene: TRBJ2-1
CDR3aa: CASSESSGGRNEQFF
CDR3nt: TGTGCCAGCAGCGAATCTAGCGGGGGGCGCAATGAGCAGTTCTTC

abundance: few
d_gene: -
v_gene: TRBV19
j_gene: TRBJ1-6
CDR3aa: CASSIVASLEGSPLHF
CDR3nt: TGTGCCAGTAGTATAGTCGCCAGTTTAGAGGGTTCACCCCTCCACTTT

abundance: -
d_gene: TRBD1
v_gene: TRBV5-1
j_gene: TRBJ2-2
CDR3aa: CASSSTPRGGQGTGELFF
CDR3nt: TGCGCCAGCAGCAGCACACCACGTGGGGGACAGGGAACCGGGGAGCTGTTTTTT

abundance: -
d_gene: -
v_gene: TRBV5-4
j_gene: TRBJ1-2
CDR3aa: CASNLRGQPIYGYTF
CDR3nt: TGTGCCAGCAACTTGAGGGGCCAGCCTATTTATGGCTACACCTTC

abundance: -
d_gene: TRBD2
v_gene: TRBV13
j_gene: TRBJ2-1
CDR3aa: CASSARVGGGRPSSYNEQFF
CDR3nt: TGTGCCAGCAGCGCCCGCGTGGGCGGGGGGCGCCCGAGCTCCTACAATGAGCAGTTCTTC

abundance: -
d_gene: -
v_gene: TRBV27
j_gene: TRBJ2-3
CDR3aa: CASSPLSDTQYF
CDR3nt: TGTGCCAGCAGCCCCCTGTCAGATACGCAGTATTTT

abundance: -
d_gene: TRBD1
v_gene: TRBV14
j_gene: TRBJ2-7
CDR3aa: CASSHGTGHYEQYF
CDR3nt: TGTGCCAGCAGCCACGGGACAGGGCACTACGAGCAGTACTTC

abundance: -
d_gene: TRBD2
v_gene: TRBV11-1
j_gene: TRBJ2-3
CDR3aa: CASSLAVGGGGTDTQYF
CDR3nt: TGTGCCAGCAGCTTAGCGGTGGGCGGGGGTGGAACAGATACGCAGTATTTT

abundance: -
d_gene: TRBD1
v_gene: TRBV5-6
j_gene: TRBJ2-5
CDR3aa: CASAQQGLEETQYF
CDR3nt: TGTGCCAGCGCTCAACAGGGGTTAGAAGAGACCCAGTACTTC

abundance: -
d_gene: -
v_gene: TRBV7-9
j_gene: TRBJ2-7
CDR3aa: CASSFIGSYEQYF
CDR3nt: TGTGCCAGCAGCTTTATTGGTTCCTACGAGCAGTACTTC

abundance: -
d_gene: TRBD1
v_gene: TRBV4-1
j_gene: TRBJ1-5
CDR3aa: CASSTGTGGNQPQHF
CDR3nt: TGCGCCAGCAGCACCGGGACAGGGGGCAACCAGCCCCAGCATTTT

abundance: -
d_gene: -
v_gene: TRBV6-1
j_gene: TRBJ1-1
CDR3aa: CASSPRQVPNEAFF
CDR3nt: TGTGCCAGCAGTCCTCGACAGGTACCGAATGAAGCTTTCTTT

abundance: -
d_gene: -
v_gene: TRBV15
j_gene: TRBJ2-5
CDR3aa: CATSRVNLGQETQYF
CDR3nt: TGTGCCACCAGCAGAGTTAACTTAGGCCAAGAGACCCAGTACTTC

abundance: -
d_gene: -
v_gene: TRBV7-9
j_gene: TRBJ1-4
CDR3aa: CASSATGTLNEKLFF
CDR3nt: TGTGCCAGCAGCGCGACAGGAACTCTTAATGAAAAACTGTTTTTT

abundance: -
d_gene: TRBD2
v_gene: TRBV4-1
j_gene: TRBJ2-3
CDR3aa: CASSLRAGGLTDTQYF
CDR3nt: TGCGCCAGCAGCCTTAGGGCGGGGGGGCTGACAGATACGCAGTATTTT

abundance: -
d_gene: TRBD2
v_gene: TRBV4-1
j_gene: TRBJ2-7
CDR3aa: CASSPGGLAGRTYEQYF
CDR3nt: TGCGCCAGCAGCCCCGGAGGACTAGCGGGGCGTACCTACGAGCAGTACTTC

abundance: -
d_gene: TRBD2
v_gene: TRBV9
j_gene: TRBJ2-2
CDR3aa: CASGSSGGLPLGELFF
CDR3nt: TGTGCCAGCGGAAGTAGCGGGGGGCTACCTCTGGGGGAGCTGTTTTTT

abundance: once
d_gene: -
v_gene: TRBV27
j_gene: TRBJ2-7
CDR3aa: CASSWAQEGSYEQYF
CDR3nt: TGTGCCAGCAGTTGGGCCCAGGAGGGTTCCTACGAGCAGTACTTC

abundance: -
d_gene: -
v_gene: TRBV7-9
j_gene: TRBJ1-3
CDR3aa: CASSPDHLTIYF
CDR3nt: TGTGCCAGCAGCCCGGACCACCTCACCATATATTTT